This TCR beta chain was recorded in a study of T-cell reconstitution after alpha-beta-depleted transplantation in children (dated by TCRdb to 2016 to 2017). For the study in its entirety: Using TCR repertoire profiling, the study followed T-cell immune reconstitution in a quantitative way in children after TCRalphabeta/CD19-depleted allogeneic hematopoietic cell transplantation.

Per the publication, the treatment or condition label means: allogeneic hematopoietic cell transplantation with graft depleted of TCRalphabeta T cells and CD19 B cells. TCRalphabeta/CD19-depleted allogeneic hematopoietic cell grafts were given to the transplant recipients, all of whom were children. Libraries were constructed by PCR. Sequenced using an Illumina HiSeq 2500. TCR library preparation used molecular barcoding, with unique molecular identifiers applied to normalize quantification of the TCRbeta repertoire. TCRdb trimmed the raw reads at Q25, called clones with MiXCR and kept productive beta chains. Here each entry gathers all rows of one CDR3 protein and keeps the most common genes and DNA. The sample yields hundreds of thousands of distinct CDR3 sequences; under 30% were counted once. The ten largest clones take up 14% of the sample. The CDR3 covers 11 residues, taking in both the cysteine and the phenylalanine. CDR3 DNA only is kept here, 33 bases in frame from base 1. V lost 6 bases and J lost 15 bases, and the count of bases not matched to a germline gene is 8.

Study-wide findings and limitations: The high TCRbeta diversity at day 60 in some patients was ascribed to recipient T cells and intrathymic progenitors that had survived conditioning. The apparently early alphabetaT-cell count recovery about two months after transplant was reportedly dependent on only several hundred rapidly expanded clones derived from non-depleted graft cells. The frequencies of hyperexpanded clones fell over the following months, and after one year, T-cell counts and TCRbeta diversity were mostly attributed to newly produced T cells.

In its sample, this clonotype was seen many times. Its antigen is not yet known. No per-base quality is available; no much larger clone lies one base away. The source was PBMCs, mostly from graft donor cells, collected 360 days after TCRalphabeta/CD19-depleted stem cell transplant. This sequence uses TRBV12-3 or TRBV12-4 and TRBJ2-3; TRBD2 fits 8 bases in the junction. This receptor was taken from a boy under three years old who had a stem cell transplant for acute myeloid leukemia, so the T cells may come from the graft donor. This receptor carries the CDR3 CASSPGGPRYF. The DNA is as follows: TGTGCCAGCAGCCCGGGGGGGCCGCGATATTTT.